A selection of T cell receptor beta chains follows, all from one sample in a study of identical twins. TCRdb independently ran MiXCR on the 5' RACE reads; one entry per CDR3 protein. The data contain more than 1.5 million distinct CDR3 sequences, about 30% of them seen just once; the ten biggest clones take up about 0.27%. Material for sequencing was cord blood. The source is a newborn girl in good health. Both conserved end residues are part of each CDR3. D genes are given only for firm matches. For some rows the clone size is stated as once, few or many, or as a class when expanded; others skip it.

V: TRBV7-2; D: .; J: TRBJ2-1; size: .; DNA: TGTGCCAGCAGCTTCCTAGGTGCGGGTGAGCAGTTCTTC; CDR3: CASSFLGAGEQFF
V: TRBV7-7; D: .; J: TRBJ2-5; size: .; DNA: TGTGCTAGCAGCTTATCAAGCGGCAGGGCGACCCAGTACTTC; CDR3: CASSLSSGRATQYF
V: TRBV4-1; D: .; J: TRBJ2-1; size: few; DNA: TGCGCCAGCAGCCAAGAGGTTAGGGCTGCTGAGCAGTTCTTC; CDR3: CASSQEVRAAEQFF
V: TRBV24-1; D: TRBD2; J: TRBJ2-7; size: .; DNA: TGTGCCACCGCCGGAGGGAAGACTAGCTCCTACAATGAGCAGTACTTC; CDR3: CATAGGKTSSYNEQYF
V: TRBV28; D: .; J: TRBJ2-4; size: many; DNA: TGTGCCAGCAGTTTGGGACCCACTCTAAGTCTGCCCCTAAACATTCAGTACTTC; CDR3: CASSLGPTLSLPLNIQYF
V: TRBV2; D: .; J: TRBJ1-2; size: .; DNA: TGTGCCAGCAGTGCTCGAGGGATAAAAGATGGCTACACCTTC; CDR3: CASSARGIKDGYTF
V: TRBV3-1; D: .; J: TRBJ1-1; size: few; DNA: TGTGCCAGCAGCCAAATCCTTATACCGAACACTGAAGCTTTCTTT; CDR3: CASSQILIPNTEAFF
V: TRBV20-1; D: TRBD2; J: TRBJ2-7; size: many; DNA: TGCAGTGCTAGACGACTAGCGGGGTCGCATACCTACGAGCAGTACTTC; CDR3: CSARRLAGSHTYEQYF
V: TRBV29-1; D: TRBD2; J: TRBJ2-1; size: .; DNA: TGCAGCGTTGCGCGACCGCGACTAGCGGGACAAAATGAGCAGTTCTTC; CDR3: CSVARPRLAGQNEQFF
V: TRBV9; D: .; J: TRBJ2-5; size: few; DNA: TGTGCCAGCAGCGTAGCCCCGGAAGAGACCCAGTACTTC; CDR3: CASSVAPEETQYF